The 10 T cell receptor beta chains presented below share a single source sample, sequenced in a study of response to subunit inactivated influenza vaccine (dated by TCRdb to the late 2010s). Receptor amplification or capture employed RT-PCR. The instrument was an Illumina HiSeq 2500. TCRdb reanalyzed the raw reads on its own, using fastp at Q25 for trimming and MiXCR for clone calling, and kept in-frame beta chains. When rows share a CDR3 protein, they turn into one entry using the most common DNA and genes. The sample profile shows 500,000 to 600,000 distinct CDR3 sequences; roughly 15% of them were found once. The top ten clones comprise around 10% of the sample. Specimen: PBMCs from blood, collected roughly 13 days after vaccination. Receptor source: a man in his fifties who received an inactivated influenza vaccine. Donor details come from another sample of the same person, matched by shared clones.

The chain is built from TRBV18 and TRBJ2-3; no clear D gene. Per the germline V gene, CDR1 is KGHSH and CDR2 is LQKENI. V was pared by 3 bases and J by 2 bases, with 15 bases between. This CDR3 spans 16 amino acids. CDR3 protein: CASSPLGGRPTDTQYF. CDR3 nucleotides: TGTGCCAGCTCACCTCTGGGCGGCAGGCCCACAGATACGCAGTATTTT.

The chain carries TRBV10-3 and TRBJ2-3; the D gene could be TRBD1 or TRBD2 (5 bases each). Deletions cut 6 bases from V and 1 base from J, with 8 bases between. CDR3 length equals 13 residues. Germline V gene sequence: CDR1 ENHRY, CDR2 SYGVKD. The CDR3 DNA reads TGTGCCATCAGCCTGGGGGGCACAGATACGCAGTATTTT. It encodes CAISLGGTDTQYF.

The rearrangement links TRBV7-2 to TRBJ2-1; 7 bases agree with TRBD2. The V segment lost 1 base and the J segment 6 bases; nucleotides outside the gene matches: 12. Germline V gene lookup returns CDR1 SGHTA and CDR2 FQGNSA. There are 17 residues in the CDR3. Written as DNA, the CDR3 is TGTGCCAGCAGCTTAGGGAGGAGCGGGGTTAGCGCCAATGAGCAGTTCTTC. Translated, it gives CASSLGRSGVSANEQFF. The variable domain in full, with the rest retrieved from reference TRBV7-2 and TRBJ2-1, is GAGVSQSPSNKVTEKGKDVELRCDPISGHTALYWYRQSLGQGLEFLIYFQGNSAPDKSGLPSDRFSAERTGGSVSTLTIQRTQQEDSAVYLCASSLGRSGVSANEQFFGPGTRLTVL.

The rearrangement joins TRBV9 to TRBJ2-3, with D perhaps matching TRBD1 or TRBD2 (5 bases each). The CDR3 totals 16 residues. Trimming took off 0 bases at V and 4 bases at J, with 15 bases between the two ends. CDR1 is SGDLS and CDR2 is YYNGEE in the germline V gene. CDR3 nucleotide sequence: TGTGCCAGCAGCGTAGGTGGGGGAGACCGCGCAGATACGCAGTATTTT. Encoded protein: CASSVGGGDRADTQYF.

The rearrangement joins TRBV29-1 to TRBJ2-1; a weak D match, TRBD1 (6 bases). V lost 0 bases and J 7 bases, leaving 13 bases between the germline ends. CDR1 is SQVTM and CDR2 is ANQGSEA in the germline V gene. There are 14 residues in the CDR3. The CDR3 loop reads CSVEDPNTGNEQFF. The CDR3 DNA reads TGCAGCGTTGAAGATCCAAATACAGGGAATGAGCAGTTCTTC.

This clonotype was detected many times. J is TRBJ1-1 and V is TRBV30; D not certain. This CDR3 is built from 12 residues. Germline V lookup: CDR1 GTSNPN, CDR2 SVGIG (reference sequence). V lost 2 bases to trimming and J lost 4 bases, with 8 bases between them. The CDR3 coding sequence is TGTGCCTGGAGTTCCACAAGCACTGAAGCTTTCTTT. It encodes CAWSSTSTEAFF.

This clonotype was detected ten times or more. The J gene is TRBJ2-1, the V gene TRBV7-9; D might be TRBD2 (6 bases). Trimming removed 5 bases at V and 15 bases at J, with 17 bases between. The CDR3 totals 12 residues. CDR1 and CDR2 from the germline V gene are SEHNR and FQNEAQ (reference sequence). CDR3 in amino acids: CASSPSGTVGFF. CDR3 bases: TGTGCCAGCAGCCCGAGTGGGACTGTGGGGTTCTTC.

The CDR3 protein is CASSLTRQPQHF. In DNA, the CDR3 is TGTGCCAGCAGTTTAACCCGGCAGCCCCAGCATTTT. The V call is TRBV28, the J call TRBJ1-5; D gene ambiguous. The CDR3 covers 12 residues. Germline V gives CDR1 MDHEN, CDR2 SYDVKM. The ends were cut back, 2 bases at V and 7 bases at J, with 6 bases in the middle.

This clonotype was seen more than once but under ten times. This chain connects TRBV29-1 to TRBJ1-2, with 7 bases that match TRBD1. V dropped 6 bases and J dropped 5; count of bases not matched to a gene: 3. In germline, CDR1 is SQVTM, CDR2 ANQGSEA. CDR3 length equals 11 residues. In DNA form, the CDR3 reads TGCAGCGTCCGGGGACAGTATGGCTACACCTTC. Its translation is CSVRGQYGYTF.

In the case of this clonotype: Just one base apart from a much larger clone, this may be a read error. V is TRBV5-1 and J is TRBJ2-7, with a possible D match to TRBD1 (7 bases). The CDR3 length is 13 residues. Germline V CDR1 and CDR2: SGHRS, YFSETQ. CDR3 protein: CASRLEGAREQYF. In DNA, the CDR3 is TGCGCCAGCCGCTTGGAGGGGGCGCGGGAGCAGTACTTC.